This T cell receptor beta chain is drawn from a study of cytomegalovirus exposure and HLA in healthy donors. For this clone: The target antigen is unknown.

The CDR3 extends over 13 amino acids. Germline loops: CDR1 SGDLS, CDR2 YYNGEE. Trimming pared 3 bases from V and 5 bases from J, leaving 8 bases between. Study findings and constraints: The availability of immune exposure information extended only to CMV serostatus. Reported findings show TCR beta sequences accurately forecast HLA-A and HLA-B alleles in most subjects.

PCR amplification relied on 60 Vbeta primers (plus 13 Jbeta primers). Generated by immunoSEQ multiplex PCR, the TCRdb table keeps only in-frame clones and is missing some. In the table there are about 250,000 clones, 80% of which are singletons. The genes are TRBV9 and TRBJ2-2; D is unclear. Specimen: PBMCs. This sequence originates from a girl aged 2 to 9 in good health and CMV-seronegative. The CDR3 bases are TGTGCCAGCAGCGAGAGTGTTACCGGGGAGCTGTTTTTT. As protein: CASSESVTGELFF.